The 5 T cell receptor beta chains below all came from one sample that was sequenced in a study of T cell responses to AZD1222 COVID-19 vaccine. Libraries were prepared by immunoSEQ multiplex PCR; TCRdb keeps only in-frame clonotypes and omits some of them. The data show roughly 70,000 clones, 75% to 90% seen once. The sequencing used peripheral blood, collected on day 0 of AZD1222 vaccination. Receptors were obtained from an adult in good health.

The CDR3 spells CASSLVYEQYF. The CDR3 DNA sequence: TGTGCCAGCAGTTTAGTCTACGAGCAGTACTTC. The chain couples TRBV12-3 or TRBV12-4 to TRBJ2-7; no clear D gene. The length of the CDR3 is 11 residues. Trimming took off 1 base at V and 3 bases at J, with 1 base between the two ends.

The V and J genes are TRBV7-7 and TRBJ2-5; TRBD2 matches 12 bases. The germline gives CDR1 SSHAT, CDR2 FNYEAQ (reference sequence). CDR3 length: 17 residues. V lost 5 bases to trimming and J lost 5 bases; unmatched junction nucleotides: 12. The CDR3 region has the DNA TGTGCCAGCAGCCCTGGACTAGCGGGATTCGTGGAGGAGACCCAGTACTTC. This encodes CASSPGLAGFVEETQYF.

V and J are TRBV30 and TRBJ1-1, with 8 nucleotides matching TRBD1. Germline CDR1 and CDR2: GTSNPN and SVGIG (reference sequence). The length of the CDR3 is 15 residues. Losses at the gene ends were 3 bases for V and 0 bases for J; bases not matched to a gene: 6. The CDR3 DNA is TGTGCCTGGAGACAAGACAGGGGCATGAACACTGAAGCTTTCTTT. It translates to CAWRQDRGMNTEAFF.

J is TRBJ2-1 and V is TRBV4-3, with D tentatively TRBD1 (6 bases). Per the germline V gene, CDR1 is LGHNA and CDR2 is YSLEER. The V end lost 4 bases, the J end lost 10 bases, and 8 bases lay between the germline ends. The CDR3 contains 11 residues. The CDR3 loop reads CASSLGTEQFF. CDR3 nucleotides: TGCGCCAGCAGCCTCGGGACAGAGCAGTTCTTC.

The J gene is TRBJ1-1, the V gene TRBV7-6; D is ambiguous. Germline lookup yields CDR1 SGHVS and CDR2 FNYEAQ. V was clipped by 3 bases and J by 3 bases, with 8 bases between them. The CDR3 has 13 amino acids. DNA for the CDR3: TGTGCCAGCAGCTTGGAGACCTACACTGAAGCTTTCTTT. This codes for CASSLETYTEAFF.